This is a list of T cell receptor beta chains from one sample in a study of blood T cell repertoires in COVID-19. Data came from immunoSEQ multiplex PCR; TCRdb stores just in-frame clones and leaves some out. The table includes 200,000 to 300,000 clones, roughly 80% detected once. Sequencing was carried out using peripheral blood. The source of these receptors is a woman older than 75 with acute or convalescent COVID-19. Both conserved end residues are trimmed from each CDR3. A D gene is named only where the DNA matches it firmly.

>TRBJ1-3|-|TRBV3-1/TRBV3-2
ASSQGRLGNTIY
>TRBJ1-1|-|TRBV9
ASSVVGESTEAF
>TRBJ2-1|-|TRBV10-1
ASSTSGAVNEQF
>TRBJ1-4|-|TRBV6-1
ASSEAGGNEKLF
>TRBJ1-5|-|TRBV7-8
ASSLVLNAPQH
>TRBJ2-5|TRBD2|TRBV3-1/TRBV3-2
ASSHSSGRAETQY
>TRBJ2-3|TRBD2|TRBV3-1/TRBV3-2
ASSQAGAGFTDTQY
>TRBJ2-3|-|TRBV10-2
ASGLLSGDTQY
>TRBJ1-5|-|TRBV24-1
ATSDPGGNQPQH
>TRBJ1-3|-|TRBV28
ASSLVGGSGNTIY
>TRBJ2-7|-|TRBV5-1
ASSQRPAGREQY
>TRBJ2-7|-|TRBV9
ASSVGLVGTLQGEQY
>TRBJ2-5|TRBD2|TRBV29-1
SSSLAGGPGETQY